A selection of T cell receptor beta chains follows, all from one sample in a study of CD8 T cells in Susac syndrome. TCRdb reanalysed the immunoSEQ multiplex PCR reads using MiXCR and keeps one entry per CDR3 protein. This table has about 300,000 distinct CDR3 sequences, around nine tenths appearing once. Source material: CD8+ T cells from PBMCs. These receptors all stem from a human donor with multiple sclerosis. CDR3s include the opening cysteine and the closing phenylalanine or tryptophan. D genes are given only for firm matches.

TRBJ1-2	TRBV19	TRBD1	CASSSRDRGFGYTF	TGTGCCAGTAGTAGCCGGGACAGGGGTTTCGGCTACACCTTC
TRBJ2-7	TRBV20-1	.	CSARDRGSTIYEQYF	TGCAGTGCTAGAGATCGGGGTAGCACAATCTACGAGCAGTACTTC
TRBJ1-1	TRBV25-1	TRBD1	CASSDRGDFDAFF	TGTGCCAGCAGTGACAGGGGGGATTTCGACGCTTTCTTT
TRBJ2-2	TRBV13	TRBD1	CASSRGDRVRTGELFF	TGTGCCAGCAGCAGGGGGGACAGGGTTCGGACCGGGGAGCTGTTTTTT
TRBJ2-5	TRBV27	.	CASRLVAQSFRETQYF	TGTGCCAGCAGATTGGTGGCGCAGTCATTTAGGGAGACCCAGTACTTC
TRBJ2-1	TRBV6-2/TRBV6-3	.	CASTLLAGTYNEQFF	TGTGCCAGCACCCTACTAGCAGGGACCTACAATGAGCAGTTCTTC
TRBJ2-7	TRBV14	.	CASSQGRVQYF	TGTGCCAGCAGCCAAGGCAGGGTCCAGTACTTC
TRBJ2-1	TRBV6-4	TRBD2	CASSATSGGGNEQFF	TGTGCCAGCAGCGCAACTAGCGGGGGAGGGAATGAGCAGTTCTTC
TRBJ1-3	TRBV28	.	CASSVRQGNTIYF	TGTGCCAGCAGCGTCCGACAGGGAAACACCATATATTTT
TRBJ2-7	TRBV28	TRBD2	CASSLYSASGIIYEQYF	TGTGCCAGCAGTTTATACAGCGCTAGCGGGATTATCTACGAGCAGTACTTC
TRBJ2-7	TRBV20-1	TRBD1	CSAPRPPGQGGIYEQYF	TGCAGTGCTCCCCGGCCCCCGGGACAGGGGGGAATTTACGAGCAGTACTTC
TRBJ2-2	TRBV28	TRBD1	CASSLFGQGAIGELFF	TGTGCCAGCAGTTTATTCGGACAGGGGGCGATCGGGGAGCTGTTTTTT
TRBJ2-3	TRBV9	.	CASSVLSSDTQYF	TGTGCCAGCAGCGTCCTCTCCTCAGATACGCAGTATTTT
TRBJ2-7	TRBV7-3	.	CASSLIGEIYEQYF	TGTGCCAGCAGCTTAATAGGGGAAATCTACGAGCAGTACTTC
TRBJ2-7	TRBV30	TRBD2	CAWLRSPGGPKDEQYF	TGTGCCTGGCTCAGAAGTCCGGGAGGGCCCAAGGACGAGCAGTACTTC
TRBJ1-6	TRBV6-2/TRBV6-3	.	CASTVGGSPLHF	TGTGCCAGCACCGTCGGGGGATCACCCCTCCACTTT
TRBJ2-1	TRBV7-3	.	CASSSPSNGREATNEQFF	TGTGCCAGCAGCTCCCCAAGTAACGGGCGGGAAGCGACCAATGAGCAGTTCTTC
TRBJ2-7	TRBV9	.	CASSPSAGVYGEQYF	TGTGCCAGCAGCCCCTCGGCAGGGGTTTATGGCGAGCAGTACTTC
TRBJ2-5	TRBV12-3/TRBV12-4	TRBD1	CASSPPTGRLTETQYF	TGTGCCAGCAGCCCACCGACAGGGAGACTAACAGAGACCCAGTACTTC
TRBJ2-5	TRBV21-1	.	CASSKREFQETQYF	TGTGCCAGCAGCAAACGGGAGTTCCAAGAGACCCAGTACTTC
TRBJ2-7	TRBV15	.	CATRPRGKHGEQYF	TGTGCCACCAGGCCCAGGGGTAAACACGGCGAGCAGTACTTC
TRBJ2-5	TRBV7-2	TRBD1	CASSLTGNGETQYF	TGTGCCAGCAGCTTGACAGGGAACGGAGAGACCCAGTACTTC